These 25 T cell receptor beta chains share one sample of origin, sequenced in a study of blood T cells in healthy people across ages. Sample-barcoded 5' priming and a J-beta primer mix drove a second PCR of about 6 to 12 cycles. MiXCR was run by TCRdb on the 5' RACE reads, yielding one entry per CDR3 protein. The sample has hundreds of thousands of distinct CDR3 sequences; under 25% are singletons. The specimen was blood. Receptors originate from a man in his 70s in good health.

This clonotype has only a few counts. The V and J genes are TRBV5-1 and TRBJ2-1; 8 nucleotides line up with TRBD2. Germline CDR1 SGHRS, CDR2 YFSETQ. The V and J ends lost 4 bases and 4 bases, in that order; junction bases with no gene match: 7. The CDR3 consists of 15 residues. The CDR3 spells CASSPGTSNYNEQFF. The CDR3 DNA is TGCGCCAGCAGCCCCGGGACTAGTAATTACAATGAGCAGTTCTTC.

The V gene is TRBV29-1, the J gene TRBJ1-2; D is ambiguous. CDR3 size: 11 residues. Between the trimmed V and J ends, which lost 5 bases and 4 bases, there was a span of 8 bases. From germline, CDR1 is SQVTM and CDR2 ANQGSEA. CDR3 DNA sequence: TGCAGCGTTCTGGACGGCTATGGCTACACCTTC. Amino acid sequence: CSVLDGYGYTF.

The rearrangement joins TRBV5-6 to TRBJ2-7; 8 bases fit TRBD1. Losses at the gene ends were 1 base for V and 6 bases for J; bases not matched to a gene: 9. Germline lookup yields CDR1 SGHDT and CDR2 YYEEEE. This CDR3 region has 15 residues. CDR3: CASSLMTGVLPEQYF. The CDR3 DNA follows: TGTGCCAGCAGCTTGATGACAGGGGTCCTCCCCGAGCAGTACTTC.

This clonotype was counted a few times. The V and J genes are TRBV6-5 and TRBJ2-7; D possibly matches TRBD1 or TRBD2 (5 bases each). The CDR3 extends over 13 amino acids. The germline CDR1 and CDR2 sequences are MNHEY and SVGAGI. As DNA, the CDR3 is TGTGCTGTAGTGGGGGACGGGACCTACGAGCAGTACTTC. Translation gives CAVVGDGTYEQYF.

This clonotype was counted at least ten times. In DNA form, the CDR3 reads TGTGCCAGCAGCTTATCGCTGGGGGCAGATACGCAGTATTTT. It codes for CASSLSLGADTQYF. The chain uses TRBV7-3 and TRBJ2-3; D is perhaps TRBD1 or TRBD2 (5 bases each). The CDR3 is 14 residues long. The V end was cut by 2 bases, the J end by 4 bases, with 10 bases between. The germline gives CDR1 SGHTA, CDR2 FQGTGA.

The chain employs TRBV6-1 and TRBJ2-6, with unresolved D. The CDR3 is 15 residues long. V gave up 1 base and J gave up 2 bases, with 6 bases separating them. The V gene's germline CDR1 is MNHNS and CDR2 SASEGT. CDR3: CASSEEQAGANVLTF. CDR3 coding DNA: TGTGCCAGCAGTGAAGAGCAGGCTGGGGCCAACGTCCTGACTTTC.

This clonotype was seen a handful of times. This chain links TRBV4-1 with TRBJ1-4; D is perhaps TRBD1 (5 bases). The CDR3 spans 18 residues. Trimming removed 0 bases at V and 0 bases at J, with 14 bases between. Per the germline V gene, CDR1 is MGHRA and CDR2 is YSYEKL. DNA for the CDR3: TGCGCCAGCAGCCAAGATTTAGTCAGGGACGCAACTAATGAAAAACTGTTTTTT. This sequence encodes CASSQDLVRDATNEKLFF.

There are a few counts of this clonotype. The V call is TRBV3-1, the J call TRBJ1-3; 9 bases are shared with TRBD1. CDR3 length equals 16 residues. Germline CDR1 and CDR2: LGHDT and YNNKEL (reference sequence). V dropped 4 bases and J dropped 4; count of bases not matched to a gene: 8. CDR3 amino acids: CASSPVQGADGNTIYF. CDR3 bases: TGTGCCAGCAGCCCTGTACAGGGGGCGGACGGAAACACCATATATTTT.

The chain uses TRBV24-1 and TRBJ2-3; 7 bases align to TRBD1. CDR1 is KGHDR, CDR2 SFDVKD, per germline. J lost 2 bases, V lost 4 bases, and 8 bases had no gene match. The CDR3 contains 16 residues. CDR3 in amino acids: CATSDLRDRDTDTQYF. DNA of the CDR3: TGTGCCACCAGTGACCTCCGGGACAGAGACACAGATACGCAGTATTTT.

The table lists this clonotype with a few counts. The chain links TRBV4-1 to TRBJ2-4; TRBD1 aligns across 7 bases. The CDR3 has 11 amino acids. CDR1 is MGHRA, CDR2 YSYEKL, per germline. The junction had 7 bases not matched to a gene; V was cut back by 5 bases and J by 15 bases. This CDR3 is CASSNRDSLYF. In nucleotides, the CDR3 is TGCGCCAGCAGCAACCGGGACAGCCTGTACTTC.

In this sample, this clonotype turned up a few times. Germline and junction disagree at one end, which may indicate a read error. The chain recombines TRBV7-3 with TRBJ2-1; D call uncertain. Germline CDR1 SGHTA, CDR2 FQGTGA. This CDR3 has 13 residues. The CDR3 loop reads CASSVTHYNEQFF. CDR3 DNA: TGTGCCAGCAGCGTAACACATTACAATGAGCAGTTCTTC.

This chain's CDR3 is CARTFGGTSVETQYF. CDR3 DNA sequence: TGTGCCAGGACTTTCGGTGGGACTAGCGTGGAGACCCAGTACTTC. The chain combines TRBV2 with TRBJ2-5; 10 bases agree with TRBD2. Germline CDR1 SNHLY, CDR2 FYNNEI. CDR3 length: 15 residues. After removal of 9 bases from V and 5 bases from J, the junction contained 12 bases not matched to a gene.

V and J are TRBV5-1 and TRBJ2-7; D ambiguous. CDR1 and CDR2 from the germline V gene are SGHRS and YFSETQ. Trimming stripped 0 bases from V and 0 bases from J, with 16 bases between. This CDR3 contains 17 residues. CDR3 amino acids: CASSLGQPSLSSYEQYF. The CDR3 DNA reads TGCGCCAGCAGCTTGGGCCAACCAAGCCTGAGCTCCTACGAGCAGTACTTC.

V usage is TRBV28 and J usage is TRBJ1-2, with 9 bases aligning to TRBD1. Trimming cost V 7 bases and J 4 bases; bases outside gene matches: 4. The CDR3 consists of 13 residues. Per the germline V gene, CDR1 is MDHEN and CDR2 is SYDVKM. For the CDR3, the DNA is TGTGCCAGCACTCCACAGGGGGCCTATGGCTACACCTTC. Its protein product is CASTPQGAYGYTF.

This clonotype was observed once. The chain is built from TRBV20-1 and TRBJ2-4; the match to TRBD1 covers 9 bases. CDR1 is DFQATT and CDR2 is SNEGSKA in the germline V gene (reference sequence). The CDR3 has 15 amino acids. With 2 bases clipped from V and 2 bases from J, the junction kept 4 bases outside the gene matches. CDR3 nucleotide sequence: TGCAGTGCTAGATCAGGGACAGGGCCCAAAAACATTCAGTACTTC. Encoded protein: CSARSGTGPKNIQYF.

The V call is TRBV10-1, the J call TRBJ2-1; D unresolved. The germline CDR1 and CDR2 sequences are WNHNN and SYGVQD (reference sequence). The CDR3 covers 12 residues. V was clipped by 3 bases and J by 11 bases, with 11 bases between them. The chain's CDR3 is CASSEGSAQQFF. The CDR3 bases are TGCGCCAGCAGTGAAGGGTCGGCTCAGCAGTTCTTC.

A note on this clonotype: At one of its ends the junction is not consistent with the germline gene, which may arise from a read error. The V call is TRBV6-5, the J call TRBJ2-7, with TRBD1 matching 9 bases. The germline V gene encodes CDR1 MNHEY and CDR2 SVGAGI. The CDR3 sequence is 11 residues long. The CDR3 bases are TGCGCCACAGGGGGCTATTACGAGCAGTACTTC. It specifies CATGGYYEQYF.

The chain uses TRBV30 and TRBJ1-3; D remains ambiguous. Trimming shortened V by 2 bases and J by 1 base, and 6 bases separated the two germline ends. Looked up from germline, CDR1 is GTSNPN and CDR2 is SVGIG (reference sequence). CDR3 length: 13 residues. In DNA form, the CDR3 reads TGTGCCTGGAGTCGAGAGTCTGGAAACACCATATATTTT. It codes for CAWSRESGNTIYF.

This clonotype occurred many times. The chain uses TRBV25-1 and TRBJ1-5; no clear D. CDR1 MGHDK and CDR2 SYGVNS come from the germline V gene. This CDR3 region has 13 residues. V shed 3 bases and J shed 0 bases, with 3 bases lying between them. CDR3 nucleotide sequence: TGTGCCAGCAGTGAGTATAGCAATCAGCCCCAGCATTTT. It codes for CASSEYSNQPQHF.

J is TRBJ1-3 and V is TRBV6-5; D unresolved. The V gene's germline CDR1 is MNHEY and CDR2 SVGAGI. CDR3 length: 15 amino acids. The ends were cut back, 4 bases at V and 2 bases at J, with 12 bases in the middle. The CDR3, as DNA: TGTGCCAGCAGTTCCCTGGTTCCGACTGGAAACACCATATATTTT. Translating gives CASSSLVPTGNTIYF.

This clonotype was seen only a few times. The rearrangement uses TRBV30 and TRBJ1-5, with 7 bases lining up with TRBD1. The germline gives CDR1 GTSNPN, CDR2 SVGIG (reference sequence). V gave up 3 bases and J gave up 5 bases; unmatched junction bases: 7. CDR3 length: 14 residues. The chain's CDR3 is CAWSRQGADQPQHF. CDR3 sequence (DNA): TGTGCCTGGAGCCGACAGGGCGCGGATCAGCCCCAGCATTTT. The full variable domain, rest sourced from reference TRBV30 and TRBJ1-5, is SQTIHQWPATLVQPVGSPLSLECTVEGTSNPNLYWYRQAAGRGLQLLFYSVGIGQISSEVPQNLSASRPQDRQFILSSKKLLLSDSGFYLCAWSRQGADQPQHFGDGTRLSIL.

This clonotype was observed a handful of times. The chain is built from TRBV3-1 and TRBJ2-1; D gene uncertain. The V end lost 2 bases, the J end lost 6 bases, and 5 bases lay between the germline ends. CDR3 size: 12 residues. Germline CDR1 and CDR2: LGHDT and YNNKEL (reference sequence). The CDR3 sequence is CASSQNFNEQFF. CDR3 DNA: TGTGCCAGCAGCCAAAATTTCAATGAGCAGTTCTTC.

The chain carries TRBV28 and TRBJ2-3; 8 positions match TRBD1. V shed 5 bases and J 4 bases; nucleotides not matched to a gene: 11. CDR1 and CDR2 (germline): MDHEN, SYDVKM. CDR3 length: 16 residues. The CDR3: CASSLRTGLTADTQYF. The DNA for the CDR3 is TGTGCCAGCAGTCTTCGGACAGGGCTGACAGCAGATACGCAGTATTTT.

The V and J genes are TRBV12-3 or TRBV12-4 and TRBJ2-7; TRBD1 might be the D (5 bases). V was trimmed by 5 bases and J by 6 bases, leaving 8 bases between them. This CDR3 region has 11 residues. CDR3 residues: CASSKGFEQYF. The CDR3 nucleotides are TGTGCCAGCAGTAAGGGGTTCGAGCAGTACTTC.

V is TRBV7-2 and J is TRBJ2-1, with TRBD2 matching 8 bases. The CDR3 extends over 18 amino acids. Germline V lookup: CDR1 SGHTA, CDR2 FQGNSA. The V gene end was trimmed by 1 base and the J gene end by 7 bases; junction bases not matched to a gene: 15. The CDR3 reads CASSLGRRAGERANEQFF. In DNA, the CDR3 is TGTGCCAGCAGCTTAGGCAGACGAGCGGGAGAGAGAGCTAATGAGCAGTTCTTC. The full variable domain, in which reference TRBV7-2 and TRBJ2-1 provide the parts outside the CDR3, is GAGVSQSPSNKVTEKGKDVELRCDPISGHTALYWYRQSLGQGLEFLIYFQGNSAPDKSGLPSDRFSAERTGGSVSTLTIQRTQQEDSAVYLCASSLGRRAGERANEQFFGPGTRLTVL.